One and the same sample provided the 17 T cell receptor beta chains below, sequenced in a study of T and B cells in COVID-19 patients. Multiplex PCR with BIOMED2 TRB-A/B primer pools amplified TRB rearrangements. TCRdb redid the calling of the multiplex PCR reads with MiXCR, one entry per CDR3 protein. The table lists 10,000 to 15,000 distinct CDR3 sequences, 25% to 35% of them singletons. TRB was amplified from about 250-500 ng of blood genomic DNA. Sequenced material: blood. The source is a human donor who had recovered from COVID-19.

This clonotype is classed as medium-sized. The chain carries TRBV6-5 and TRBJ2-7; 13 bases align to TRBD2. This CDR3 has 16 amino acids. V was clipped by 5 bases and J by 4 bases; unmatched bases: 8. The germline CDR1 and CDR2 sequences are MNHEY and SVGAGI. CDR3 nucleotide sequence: TGTGCCAGCAGTCCCGCCAGACTAGCGGGGGGATACGAGCAGTACTTC. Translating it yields CASSPARLAGGYEQYF.

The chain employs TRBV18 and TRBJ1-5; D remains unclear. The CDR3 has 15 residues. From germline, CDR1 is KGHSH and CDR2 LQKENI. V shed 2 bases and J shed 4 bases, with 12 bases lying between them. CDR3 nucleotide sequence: TGTGCCAGCTCACCATACGCGGACGGTAATCAGCCCCAGCATTTT. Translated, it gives CASSPYADGNQPQHF.

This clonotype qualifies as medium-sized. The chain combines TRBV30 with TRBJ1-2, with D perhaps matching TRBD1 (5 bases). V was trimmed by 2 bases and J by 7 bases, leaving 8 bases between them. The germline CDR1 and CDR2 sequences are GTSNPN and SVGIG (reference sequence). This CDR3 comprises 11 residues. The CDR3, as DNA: TGTGCCTGGAGTATTGGGGGTGGCTACACCTTC. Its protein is CAWSIGGGYTF. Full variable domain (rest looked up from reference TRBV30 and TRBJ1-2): SQTIHQWPATLVQPVGSPLSLECTVEGTSNPNLYWYRQAAGRGLQLLFYSVGIGQISSEVPQNLSASRPQDRQFILSSKKLLLSDSGFYLCAWSIGGGYTFGSGTRLTVV.

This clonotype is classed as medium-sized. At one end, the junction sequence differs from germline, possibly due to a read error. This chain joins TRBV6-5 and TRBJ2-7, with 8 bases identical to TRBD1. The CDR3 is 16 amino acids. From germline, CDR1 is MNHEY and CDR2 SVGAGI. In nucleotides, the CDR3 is TGTGCCAGCAGTTACTCATCAGGGGGCCCCTCCTTCGAGCAGTACTTC. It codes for CASSYSSGGPSFEQYF.

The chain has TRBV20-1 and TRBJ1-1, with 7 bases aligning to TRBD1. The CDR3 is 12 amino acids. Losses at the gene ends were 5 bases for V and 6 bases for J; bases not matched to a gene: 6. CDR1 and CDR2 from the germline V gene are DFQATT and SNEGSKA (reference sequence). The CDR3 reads CSAPRGTAEAFF. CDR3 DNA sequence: TGCAGTGCTCCTCGGGGGACAGCTGAAGCTTTCTTT.

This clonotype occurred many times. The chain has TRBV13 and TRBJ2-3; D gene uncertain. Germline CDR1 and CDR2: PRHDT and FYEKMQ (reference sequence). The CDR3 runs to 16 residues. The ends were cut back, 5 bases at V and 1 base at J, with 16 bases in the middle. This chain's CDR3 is CASSQYLISGTDTQYF. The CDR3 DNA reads TGTGCCAGCAGCCAATACCTAATCTCCGGCACAGATACGCAGTATTTT.

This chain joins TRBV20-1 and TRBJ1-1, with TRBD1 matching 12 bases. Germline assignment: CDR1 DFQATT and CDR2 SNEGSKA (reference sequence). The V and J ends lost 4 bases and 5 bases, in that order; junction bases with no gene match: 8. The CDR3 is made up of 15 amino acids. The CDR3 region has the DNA TGCAGTGCTATTCGTCCGGGACAGGGGGCAACTGAAGCTTTCTTT. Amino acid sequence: CSAIRPGQGATEAFF.

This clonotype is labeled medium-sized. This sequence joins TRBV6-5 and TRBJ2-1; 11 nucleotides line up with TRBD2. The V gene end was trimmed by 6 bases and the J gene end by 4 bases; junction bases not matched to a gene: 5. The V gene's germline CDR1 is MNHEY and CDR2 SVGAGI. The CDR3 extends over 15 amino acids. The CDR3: CASRRTSGRYNEQFF. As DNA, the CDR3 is TGTGCCAGCAGGCGAACTAGCGGGAGATACAATGAGCAGTTCTTC.

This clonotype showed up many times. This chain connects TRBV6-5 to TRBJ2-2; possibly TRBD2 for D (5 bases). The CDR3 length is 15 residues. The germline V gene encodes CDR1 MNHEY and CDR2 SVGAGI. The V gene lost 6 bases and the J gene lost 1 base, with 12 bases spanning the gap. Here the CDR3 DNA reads TGTGCCAGCAGGCCTTGGGAGTGGAACACCGGGGAGCTGTTTTTT. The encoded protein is CASRPWEWNTGELFF.

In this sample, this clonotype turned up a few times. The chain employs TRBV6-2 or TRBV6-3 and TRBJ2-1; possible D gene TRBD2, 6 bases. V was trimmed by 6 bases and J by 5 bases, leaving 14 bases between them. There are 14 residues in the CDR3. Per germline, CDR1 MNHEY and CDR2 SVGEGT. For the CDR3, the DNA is TGTGCCAGCAGGGCGGAGGGCCCCGACAATGAGCAGTTCTTC. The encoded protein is CASRAEGPDNEQFF.

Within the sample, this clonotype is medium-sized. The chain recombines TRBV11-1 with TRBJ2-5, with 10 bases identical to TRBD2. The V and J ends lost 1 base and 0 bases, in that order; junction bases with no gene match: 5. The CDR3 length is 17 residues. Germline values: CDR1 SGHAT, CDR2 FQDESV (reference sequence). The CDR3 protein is CASSLGGLAVYQETQYF. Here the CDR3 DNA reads TGTGCCAGCAGCTTAGGAGGACTAGCGGTATACCAAGAGACCCAGTACTTC.

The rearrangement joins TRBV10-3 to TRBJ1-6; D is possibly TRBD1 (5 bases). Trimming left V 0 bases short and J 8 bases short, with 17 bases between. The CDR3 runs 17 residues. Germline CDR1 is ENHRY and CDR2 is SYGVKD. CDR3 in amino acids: CAISESIAGLEDSPLHF. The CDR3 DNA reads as TGTGCCATCAGTGAGTCGATAGCAGGGCTAGAAGATTCACCCCTCCACTTT.

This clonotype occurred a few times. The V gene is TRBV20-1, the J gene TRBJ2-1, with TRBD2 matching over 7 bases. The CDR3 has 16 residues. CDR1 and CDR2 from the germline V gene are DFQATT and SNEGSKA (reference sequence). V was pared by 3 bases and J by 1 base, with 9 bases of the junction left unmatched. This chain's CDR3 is CSARERLALSYNEQFF. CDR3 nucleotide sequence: TGCAGTGCTAGGGAGAGACTAGCCCTTTCCTACAATGAGCAGTTCTTC.

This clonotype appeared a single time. Here the CDR3 reads CSGRGRGNEQFF. DNA of the CDR3: TGCAGTGGTCGGGGTCGGGGAAATGAGCAGTTCTTC. The chain joins TRBV20-1 to TRBJ2-1; maybe TRBD2 (5 bases). Per germline, CDR1 DFQATT and CDR2 SNEGSKA (reference sequence). This CDR3 has 12 amino acids. The germline V and J ends were trimmed by 7 bases and 7 bases, with 14 bases remaining between them.

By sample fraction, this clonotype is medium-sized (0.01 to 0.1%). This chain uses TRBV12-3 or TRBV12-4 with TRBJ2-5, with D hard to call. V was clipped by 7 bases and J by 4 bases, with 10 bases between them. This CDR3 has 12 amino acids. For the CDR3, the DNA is TGTGCCAGCACCTCGGGCAGAGAGACCCAGTACTTC. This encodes CASTSGRETQYF.

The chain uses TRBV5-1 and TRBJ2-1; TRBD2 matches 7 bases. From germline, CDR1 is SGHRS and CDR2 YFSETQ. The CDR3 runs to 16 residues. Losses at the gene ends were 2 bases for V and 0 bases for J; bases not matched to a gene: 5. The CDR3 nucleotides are TGCGCCAGCAGCTTAGGGACTACTATCTCCTACAATGAGCAGTTCTTC. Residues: CASSLGTTISYNEQFF.

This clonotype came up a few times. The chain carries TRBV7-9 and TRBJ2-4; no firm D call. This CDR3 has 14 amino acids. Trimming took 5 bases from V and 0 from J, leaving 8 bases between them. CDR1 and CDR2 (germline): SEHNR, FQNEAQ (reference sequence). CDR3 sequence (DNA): TGTGCCAGCAGCCAGGATCTAGCCAAAAACATTCAGTACTTC. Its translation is CASSQDLAKNIQYF.